Each of the 24 T cell receptor beta chains below was sequenced from the same sample in a study of regulatory T cells in long-lasting Graves disease (TCRdb year 2021). Libraries were constructed by multiplex PCR. Sequencing was performed on an Illumina HiSeq 4000. CDR3 regions were amplified by Arm-PCR with iRepertoire HTBI primers to construct TCR beta libraries. The public sequencing data were trimmed at Q25 with fastp and processed into clonotypes with MiXCR by TCRdb, which kept only in-frame beta chains. Each record represents a unique CDR3 protein, reported with the most common genes and DNA among its rows. This sample lists 600,000 to 850,000 distinct CDR3 sequences; 25% to 35% were detected once. About two fifths of the sample goes to the ten largest clones. In the paper's terms, the time point label means: persistent/refractory GD, antithyroid drugs over 5 years with positive TRAb. For both TCR sequencing and RNA sequencing, RNA was extracted from PBMCs using TRIzol.

The sequencing here drew on peripheral blood mononuclear cells (PBMCs), taken when the disease was refractory, from a patient treated with antithyroid drugs. These receptors all stem from a female donor with Graves disease.

This clonotype was found many times. The J gene is TRBJ1-2, the V gene TRBV28, with a tentative D call TRBD1 (5 bases). V was cut by 6 bases and J by 4 bases, with 21 bases left in between. This CDR3 has 16 amino acids. Germline CDR1 is MDHEN and CDR2 is SYDVKM. The CDR3 loop is CASSLGVRRETYGYTF. In DNA, the CDR3 is TGTGCCAGCAGCCTAGGGGTACGGAGGGAAACCTATGGCTACACCTTC.

This clonotype showed up many times. The chain recombines TRBV7-9 with TRBJ1-5; D is unresolved. Per germline, CDR1 SEHNR and CDR2 FQNEAQ (reference sequence). The V and J ends lost 1 base and 5 bases respectively, with 12 bases between them. This CDR3 comprises 15 residues. DNA for the CDR3: TGTGCCAGCAGCTTAGGCGTTTCAGGTTATCAGCCCCAGCATTTT. Translation gives CASSLGVSGYQPQHF. The whole variable domain, filled in from reference TRBV7-9 and TRBJ1-5, reads DTGVSQNPRHKITKRGQNVTFRCDPISEHNRLYWYRQTLGQGPEFLTYFQNEAQLEKSRLLSDRFSAERPKGSFSTLEIQRTEQGDSAMYLCASSLGVSGYQPQHFGDGTRLSIL.

This clonotype has a handful of counts. V is TRBV30 and J is TRBJ1-6; the match to TRBD1 covers 12 bases. Trimming at V came to 3 bases and at J to 10 bases, leaving 10 bases not matched to a gene. The germline gives CDR1 GTSNPN, CDR2 SVGIG (reference sequence). The CDR3 consists of 16 residues. CDR3 sequence: CAWRDRDRGRGSPLHF. DNA of the CDR3: TGTGCCTGGAGAGACCGGGACAGGGGGCGCGGCTCACCCCTCCACTTT.

This chain links TRBV3-1 with TRBJ1-5; TRBD1 might be the D (5 bases). In germline, CDR1 is LGHDT, CDR2 YNNKEL (reference sequence). V was clipped by 1 base and J by 4 bases, with 17 bases between them. CDR3 length: 17 residues. CDR3 loop: CASSQGEGSPWNQPQHF. The CDR3 DNA follows: TGTGCCAGCAGCCAAGGAGAGGGGTCTCCCTGGAATCAGCCCCAGCATTTT.

The chain is built from TRBV20-1 and TRBJ2-2, with 8 bases identical to TRBD2. Per germline, CDR1 DFQATT and CDR2 SNEGSKA (reference sequence). The V segment lost 6 bases and the J segment 2 bases; nucleotides outside the gene matches: 5. The CDR3 totals 14 residues. CDR3 nucleotide sequence: TGCAGTGCGTTCACTAGCGGAAACACCGGGGAGCTGTTTTTT. Translated: CSAFTSGNTGELFF.

The chain carries TRBV7-2 and TRBJ2-2, with 7 bases fitting TRBD2. V trimming: 5 bases; J trimming: 7 bases; junction bases outside the gene matches: 10. This CDR3 has 15 residues. Germline V CDR1 and CDR2: SGHTA, FQGNSA. This chain's CDR3 is CASSLRAGFGGELFF. The CDR3 DNA reads TGTGCCAGCAGCCTTCGAGCGGGATTCGGCGGGGAGCTGTTTTTT.

The table lists this clonotype with a few counts. The CDR3 here is CASSYISGYTF. The CDR3 nucleotides are TGTGCCAGCAGTTACATTAGCGGCTACACCTTC. The V gene is TRBV6-5, the J gene TRBJ1-2; D remains ambiguous. CDR1 is MNHEY and CDR2 is SVGAGI in the germline V gene. Trimming left V 2 bases short and J 8 bases short, with 6 bases between. The CDR3 covers 11 residues.

In this sample, this clonotype turned up a few times. The junction shows a germline mismatch at one end, possibly a read error. The V gene is TRBV4-2, the J gene TRBJ2-7; 7 nucleotides align to TRBD1. Germline-derived CDR1 and CDR2 are LGHNA and YNFKEQ. The CDR3 length is 16 residues. The CDR3 spells CASSQDQGVLSFEQYF. The CDR3 DNA reads TGTGCCAGCAGCCAAGATCAGGGGGTCTTGTCCTTCGAGCAGTACTTC.

This clonotype has only a few counts. The V call is TRBV15, the J call TRBJ1-5; maybe TRBD1 (6 bases). V lost 8 bases and J lost 7, with 15 bases in between. There are 13 residues in the CDR3. Per the germline V gene, CDR1 is LNHNV and CDR2 is YYDKDF (reference sequence). The CDR3 loop reads CATRAGGGQPQHF. CDR3 nucleotides: TGTGCCACCCGAGCGGGGGGCGGACAGCCCCAGCATTTT. Combining the CDR3 with reference TRBV15 and TRBJ1-5 gives the whole variable domain DAMVIQNPRYQVTQFGKPVTLSCSQTLNHNVMYWYQQKSSQAPKLLFHYYDKDFNNEADTPDNFQSRRPNTSFCFLDIRSPGLGDTAMYLCATRAGGGQPQHFGDGTRLSIL.

In its sample, this clonotype was seen a few times. This chain connects TRBV6-2 or TRBV6-3 to TRBJ1-1; D unclear. The CDR3 spans 15 residues. The V end was cut by 0 bases, the J end by 1 base, with 9 bases between. Germline V gene data show CDR1 as MNHEY and CDR2 as SVGEGT. As DNA, the CDR3 is TGTGCCAGCAGTTACTCCAACGGAGCGAACACTGAAGCTTTCTTT. The encoded protein is CASSYSNGANTEAFF.

The chain links TRBV6-2 or TRBV6-3 to TRBJ2-2; a possible D gene is TRBD2 (6 bases). The germline CDR1 and CDR2 sequences are MNHEY and SVGEGT. The CDR3 is 15 amino acids. V was cut by 8 bases and J by 0 bases, with 13 bases left in between. For the CDR3, the DNA is TGTGCCAGCCGTTGGGGGGAATCGAACACCGGGGAGCTGTTTTTT. Translated: CASRWGESNTGELFF.

This clonotype has a count of ten or more. The V gene is TRBV28, the J gene TRBJ2-4, with D perhaps matching TRBD1 (6 bases). V was pared by 5 bases and J by 4 bases, with 15 bases between. This CDR3 contains 15 residues. Germline V gene lookup returns CDR1 MDHEN and CDR2 SYDVKM. Here the CDR3 reads CASSTGTKKKNIQYF. The CDR3 DNA reads TGTGCCAGCAGTACCGGGACAAAGAAGAAAAACATTCAGTACTTC.

This clonotype appeared a few times. CDR3: CASSYSGGFPTTEQYF. CDR3 nucleotides: TGTGCCAGCAGTTACTCCGGGGGGTTCCCGACTACCGAGCAGTACTTC. The chain joins TRBV6-2 or TRBV6-3 to TRBJ2-7, with 7 bases lining up with TRBD2. This CDR3 contains 16 residues. Germline assignment: CDR1 MNHEY and CDR2 SVGEGT. V was pared by 0 bases and J by 6 bases, with 11 bases of the junction left unmatched.

This clonotype has only a few counts. The V and J genes are TRBV2 and TRBJ1-2; D ambiguous. Germline V gene lookup returns CDR1 SNHLY and CDR2 FYNNEI. The CDR3 sequence is 16 residues long. DNA of the CDR3: TGTGCTGACGGGGATCCCCGGAGGGCAGGAAATAATGGCTACACCTTC. Translated, it gives CADGDPRRAGNNGYTF.

The rearrangement joins TRBV6-1 to TRBJ1-1; TRBD1 matches 8 bases. The length of the CDR3 is 17 residues. CDR1 is MNHNS and CDR2 is SASEGT in the germline V gene. J was trimmed by 0 bases and V by 7 bases; bases with no gene match: 13. CDR3 sequence (DNA): TGTGCCAGCAAAAAAGTGGCAGGGGGCGCAATGAACACTGAAGCTTTCTTT. This gives the protein CASKKVAGGAMNTEAFF.

The chain couples TRBV6-1 to TRBJ1-1; D is unresolved. This CDR3 is 14 amino acids long. Germline V gene data show CDR1 as MNHNS and CDR2 as SASEGT. Trimming removed 6 bases at V and 5 bases at J, with 16 bases between. CDR3 bases: TGTGCCAGCAGCCCAGGACTAGGAGGGACTGAAGCTTTCTTT. Amino acid sequence: CASSPGLGGTEAFF.

To note about this clonotype: A read error may account for a junction end that differs from germline. This chain joins TRBV7-2 and TRBJ2-7; 10 nucleotides align to TRBD2. The CDR3 sequence is 16 residues long. The germline V gene has CDR1 SGHTA and CDR2 FQGNSA. Here the CDR3 DNA reads TGTGCCAGCAGCCTCCTAGCGGGAGCGAACTCCTACGAGCAGCACTTC. This translates into CASSLLAGANSYEQHF.

This clonotype was detected only a few times. The chain carries TRBV13 and TRBJ2-2, with 7 bases lining up with TRBD2. V lost 6 bases to trimming and J lost 3 bases; unmatched junction nucleotides: 13. Germline assignment: CDR1 PRHDT and CDR2 FYEKMQ (reference sequence). The CDR3 is 17 amino acids. The CDR3 spells CASRSLPRTSDTGELFF. The CDR3 DNA reads as TGTGCCAGCAGATCCCTTCCGAGGACTAGTGACACCGGGGAGCTGTTTTTT.

This clonotype was observed a few times. The J gene is TRBJ2-7, the V gene TRBV12-3 or TRBV12-4; D possibly uses TRBD1 or TRBD2 (6 bases each). With 4 bases removed from V and 2 bases from J, the gap between germline ends came to 12 bases. The CDR3 spans 14 residues. The CDR3 loop is CASSYRAGPYEQYF. The CDR3 DNA sequence: TGTGCCAGCAGTTACAGGGCGGGGCCCTACGAGCAGTACTTC.

This clonotype was seen a few times. CDR3 in amino acids: CASSLDRHREAFF. DNA for the CDR3: TGCGCCAGCAGCTTAGACAGGCACCGTGAAGCTTTCTTT. V is TRBV5-1 and J is TRBJ1-1; tentatively, D is TRBD1 (6 bases). CDR3 size: 13 residues. Trimming took 2 bases from V and 7 from J, leaving 12 bases between them. The germline gives CDR1 SGHRS, CDR2 YFSETQ.

This clonotype was picked up many times. The CDR3 loop is CASSPGVALEKLFF. CDR3 DNA sequence: TGTGCCAGCAGCCCGGGGGTGGCGTTGGAAAAACTGTTTTTT. J is TRBJ1-4 and V is TRBV28; weak D call: TRBD1 (5 bases). This CDR3 is built from 14 residues. Looked up from germline, CDR1 is MDHEN and CDR2 is SYDVKM. Trimming stripped 6 bases from V and 8 bases from J, with 16 bases between. Combining the CDR3 with reference TRBV28 and TRBJ1-4 gives the whole variable domain DVKVTQSSRYLVKRTGEKVFLECVQDMDHENMFWYRQDPGLGLRLIYFSYDVKMKEKGDIPEGYSVSREKKERFSLILESASTNQTSMYLCASSPGVALEKLFFGSGTQLSVL.

This clonotype was seen more than once but under ten times. The chain is built from TRBV9 and TRBJ1-2, with TRBD1 as a possible D gene (5 bases). Germline values: CDR1 SGDLS, CDR2 YYNGEE. Trimming left V 0 bases short and J 7 bases short, with 16 bases between. The CDR3 sequence is 15 residues long. CDR3 nucleotides: TGTGCCAGCAGCGTAGATCTCTCGGACATCGGTGGCTACACCTTC. Its protein product is CASSVDLSDIGGYTF.

The rearrangement links TRBV20-1 to TRBJ1-1; TRBD1 aligns across 9 bases. V lost 1 base to trimming and J lost 3 bases; unmatched junction nucleotides: 6. The CDR3 spans 15 residues. CDR1 and CDR2 (germline): DFQATT, SNEGSKA (reference sequence). Here the CDR3 reads CSARGVTGGYTEAFF. In DNA form, the CDR3 reads TGCAGTGCTAGAGGAGTGACAGGGGGGTACACTGAAGCTTTCTTT.

The gene calls are TRBV9 and TRBJ1-2; D is unresolved. V was clipped by 3 bases and J by 4 bases, with 16 bases between them. Germline CDR1 is SGDLS and CDR2 is YYNGEE. The CDR3 is 15 amino acids. The CDR3 reads CASSAFRAASYGYTF. The CDR3 nucleotides are TGTGCCAGCAGCGCCTTTCGGGCCGCCTCCTATGGCTACACCTTC.